These 5 T cell receptor beta chains were sequenced from one sample in a study of T cells in Graves' hyperthyroidism and ophthalmopathy. Amplified TCR beta CDR3 regions came from RNA transcripts. An initial round of RT-PCR targeting the TCR CDR3 relied on the HTBI primer set. TCRdb itself ran the multiplex PCR reads through MiXCR, one entry per CDR3 protein. The sample records about 590,000 distinct CDR3 sequences, 15% to 19% being singletons. Source material: blood. These receptors all come from a woman in her 30s with Graves' hyperthyroidism.

This clonotype was counted ten times or more. V usage is TRBV6-6 and J usage is TRBJ2-3; the match to TRBD2 covers 11 bases. The trim removed 0 bases at V and 2 bases at J, leaving 10 bases unmatched. The CDR3 contains 19 residues. Germline CDR1 reads MNHNY; CDR2 reads SVGAGI (reference sequence). This chain's CDR3 is CASSYSLAGTSGFTDTQYF. For the CDR3, the DNA is TGTGCCAGCAGTTACTCTTTAGCCGGGACTAGCGGATTCACAGATACGCAGTATTTT.

The rearrangement joins TRBV20-1 to TRBJ2-1; 12 nucleotides line up with TRBD2. V gave up 5 bases and J gave up 1 base; unmatched junction bases: 9. This CDR3 comprises 17 residues. Germline CDR1 reads DFQATT; CDR2 reads SNEGSKA (reference sequence). As DNA, the CDR3 is TGCAGTGCTTCGACTAGCGGGAGTTGGAGATCCTACAATGAGCAGTTCTTC. It encodes CSASTSGSWRSYNEQFF.

This clonotype occurred many times. The chain joins TRBV7-9 to TRBJ2-2, with a tentative D call TRBD2 (5 bases). Trimming removed 3 bases from V and 3 bases from J, with 11 bases in between. CDR1 is SEHNR, CDR2 FQNEAQ, per germline (reference sequence). The CDR3 covers 15 residues. The DNA for the CDR3 is TGTGCCAGCAGCTTGAGTAGCGTGGACACCGGGGAGCTGTTTTTT. This codes for CASSLSSVDTGELFF.

In its sample, this clonotype was seen many times. The V gene is TRBV20-1, the J gene TRBJ1-1, with a tentative D call TRBD1 (5 bases). Germline lookup yields CDR1 DFQATT and CDR2 SNEGSKA (reference sequence). V was clipped by 6 bases and J by 3 bases, with 20 bases between them. The CDR3 runs 15 residues. The CDR3 DNA reads TGCAGTGCGCTCATCTCGGGGGACTCTCACACTGAAGCTTTCTTT. It translates to CSALISGDSHTEAFF.

This clonotype has at least ten counts. The chain has TRBV27 and TRBJ2-1; maybe TRBD1 (6 bases). CDR3 size: 17 residues. The germline V gene has CDR1 MNHEY and CDR2 SMNVEV (reference sequence). Trimming removed 0 bases from V and 9 bases from J, with 21 bases in between. The CDR3 loop is CASSLSGPRVRGGEQFF. The DNA for the CDR3 is TGTGCCAGCAGTTTATCAGGTCCTAGAGTGAGAGGGGGTGAGCAGTTCTTC.